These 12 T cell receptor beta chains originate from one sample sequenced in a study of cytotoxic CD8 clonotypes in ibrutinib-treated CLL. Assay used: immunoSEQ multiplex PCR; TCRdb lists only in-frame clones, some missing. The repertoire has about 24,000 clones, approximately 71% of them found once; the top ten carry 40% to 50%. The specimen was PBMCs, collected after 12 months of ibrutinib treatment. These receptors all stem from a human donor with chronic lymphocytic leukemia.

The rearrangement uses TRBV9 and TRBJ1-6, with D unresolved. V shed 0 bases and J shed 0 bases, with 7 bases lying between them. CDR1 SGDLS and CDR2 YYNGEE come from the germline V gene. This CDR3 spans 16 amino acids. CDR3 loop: CASSVGPSSYNSPLHF. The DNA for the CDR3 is TGTGCCAGCAGCGTAGGACCCAGCTCCTATAATTCACCCCTCCACTTT.

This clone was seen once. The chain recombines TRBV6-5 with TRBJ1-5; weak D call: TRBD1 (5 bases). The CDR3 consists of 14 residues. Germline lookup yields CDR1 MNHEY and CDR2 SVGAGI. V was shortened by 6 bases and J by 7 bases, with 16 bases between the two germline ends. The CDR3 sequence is CASSRDSANQPQHF. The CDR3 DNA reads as TGTGCCAGCAGCCGTGACAGCGCTAACCAGCCCCAGCATTTT.

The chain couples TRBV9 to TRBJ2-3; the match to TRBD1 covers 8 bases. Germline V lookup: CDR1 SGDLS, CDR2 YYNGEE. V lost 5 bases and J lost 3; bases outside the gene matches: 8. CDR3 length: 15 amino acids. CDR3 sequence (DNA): TGTGCCAGCAGTGACCGGGACAGGAGGACAGATACGCAGTATTTT. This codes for CASSDRDRRTDTQYF.

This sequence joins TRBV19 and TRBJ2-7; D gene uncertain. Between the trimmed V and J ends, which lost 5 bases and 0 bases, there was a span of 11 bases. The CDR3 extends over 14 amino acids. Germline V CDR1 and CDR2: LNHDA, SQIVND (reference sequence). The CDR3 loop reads CASSRTLSSYEQYF. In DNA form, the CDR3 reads TGTGCCAGTAGTCGGACGCTAAGCTCCTACGAGCAGTACTTC.

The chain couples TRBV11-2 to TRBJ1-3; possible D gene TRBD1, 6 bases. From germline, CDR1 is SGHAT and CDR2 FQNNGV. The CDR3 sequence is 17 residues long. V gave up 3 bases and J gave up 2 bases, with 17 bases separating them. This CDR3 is CASSLVRQGMTGNTIYF. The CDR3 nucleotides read TGTGCCAGCAGCTTGGTGAGGCAGGGGATGACTGGAAACACCATATATTTT.

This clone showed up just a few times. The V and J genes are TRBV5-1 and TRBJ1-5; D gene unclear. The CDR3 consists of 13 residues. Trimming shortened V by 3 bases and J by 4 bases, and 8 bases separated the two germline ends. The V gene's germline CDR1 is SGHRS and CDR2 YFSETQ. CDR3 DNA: TGCGCCAGCAGCTACGGGAGAAATCAGCCCCAGCATTTT. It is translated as CASSYGRNQPQHF.

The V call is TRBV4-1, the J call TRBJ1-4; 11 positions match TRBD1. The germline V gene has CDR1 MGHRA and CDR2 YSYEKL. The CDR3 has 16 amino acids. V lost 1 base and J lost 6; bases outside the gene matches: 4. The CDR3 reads CASSQGLGQGDEKLFF. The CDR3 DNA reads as TGCGCCAGCAGCCAAGGTTTGGGACAGGGGGATGAAAAACTGTTTTTT.

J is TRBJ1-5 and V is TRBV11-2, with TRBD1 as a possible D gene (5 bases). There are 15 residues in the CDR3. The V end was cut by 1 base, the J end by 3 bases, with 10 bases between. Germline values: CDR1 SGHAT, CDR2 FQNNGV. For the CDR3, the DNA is TGTGCCAGCAGCTTAGGGGGGGATCTCAATCAGCCCCAGCATTTT. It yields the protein CASSLGGDLNQPQHF.

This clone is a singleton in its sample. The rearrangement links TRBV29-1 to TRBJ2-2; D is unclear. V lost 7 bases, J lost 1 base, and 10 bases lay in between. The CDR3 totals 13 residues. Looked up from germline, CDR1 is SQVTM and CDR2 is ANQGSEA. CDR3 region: CSATRLNTGELFF. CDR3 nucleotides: TGCAGCGCCACCAGGTTGAACACCGGGGAGCTGTTTTTT.

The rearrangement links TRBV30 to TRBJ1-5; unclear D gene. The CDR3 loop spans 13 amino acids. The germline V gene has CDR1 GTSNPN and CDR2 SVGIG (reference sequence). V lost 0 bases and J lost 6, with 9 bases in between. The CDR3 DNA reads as TGTGCCTGGAGTGTAGGAGAGGGTCAGCCCCAGCATTTT. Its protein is CAWSVGEGQPQHF.

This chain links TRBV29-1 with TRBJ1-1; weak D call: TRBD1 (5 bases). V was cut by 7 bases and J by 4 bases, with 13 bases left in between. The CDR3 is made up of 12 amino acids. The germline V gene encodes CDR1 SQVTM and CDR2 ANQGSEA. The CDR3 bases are TGCAGCGCAATGGCTGGGACCACTGAAGCTTTCTTT. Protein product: CSAMAGTTEAFF.

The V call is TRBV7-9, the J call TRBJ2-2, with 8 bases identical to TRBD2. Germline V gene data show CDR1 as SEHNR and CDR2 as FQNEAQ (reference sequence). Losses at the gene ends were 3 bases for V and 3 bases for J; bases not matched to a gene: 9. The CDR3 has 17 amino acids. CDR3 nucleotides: TGTGCCAGCAGCTTCACCACCGGGACTAGATACACCGGGGAGCTGTTTTTT. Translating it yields CASSFTTGTRYTGELFF. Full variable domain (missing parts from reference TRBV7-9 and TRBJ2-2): DTGVSQNPRHKITKRGQNVTFRCDPISEHNRLYWYRQTLGQGPEFLTYFQNEAQLEKSRLLSDRFSAERPKGSFSTLEIQRTEQGDSAMYLCASSFTTGTRYTGELFFGEGSRLTVL.